Below, 26 T cell receptor beta chains from the same sample are listed, as sequenced in a study of T cell clonality in common variable immunodeficiency. General observations from the study: Common variable immunodeficiency TCR beta sequences reportedly had fewer deletions and N-nucleotide insertions.

Sequenced by immunoSEQ multiplex PCR; TCRdb stores in-frame clones only, minus some. The sample holds 25,000 to 30,000 clones, and no clone turns up only once. Antigen specificity for these receptors is unknown. Material: peripheral blood mononuclear cells. The receptors derive from a human donor with common variable immunodeficiency.

Remarks on this clone: The CDR3 end is not reached by the read, which stops 3 residues before it; the germline J gene fills it in. The chain couples TRBV7-9 to TRBJ2-7; 9 bases align to TRBD1. Germline loops: CDR1 SEHNR, CDR2 FQNEAQ (reference sequence). The CDR3 has 14 amino acids. The V and J ends lost 5 bases and 5 bases, in that order; junction bases with no gene match: 7. The CDR3 reads CASSLGQGWNEQYF. CDR3 bases read: TGTGCCAGCAGCCTCGGACAGGGGTGGAACGAG.

The CDR3 bases that were read are TGTGCCAGCAGCTTAGGAGGGGCAGGGGATCAGCCC. Translating it yields CASSLGGAGDQP. The whole CDR3 sequence is CASSLGGAGDQPQHF. The chain couples TRBV7-6 to TRBJ1-5; possibly TRBD1 for D (6 bases). The read comes to an end 3 residues before the CDR3 does, leaving the germline J gene to fill in the end. Germline CDR1 reads SGHVS; CDR2 reads FNYEAQ. Trimming stripped 1 base from V and 5 bases from J, with 12 bases between. The CDR3 spans 15 residues.

At least ten counts were recorded for this clone. The missing CDR3 end, 3 residues past where the read stops, is filled in from the germline J gene. The chain recombines TRBV2 with TRBJ2-1, with a possible D match to TRBD1 (5 bases). The V and J ends lost 6 bases and 1 base respectively, with 10 bases between them. The CDR3 has 14 residues. The germline V gene encodes CDR1 SNHLY and CDR2 FYNNEI. CDR3 in amino acids: CASSVGRSYNEQFF. CDR3 bases read: TGTGCCAGCAGCGTGGGGCGATCCTACAATGAG.

As concerns this clone: The read ends 3 residues shy of where the CDR3 ends; the end is completed using the germline J gene. The chain uses TRBV6-2 or TRBV6-3 and TRBJ1-5; 8 bases map to TRBD1. Germline CDR1 reads MNHEY; CDR2 reads SVGEGT. The V gene end was trimmed by 0 bases and the J gene end by 7 bases; junction bases not matched to a gene: 5. This CDR3 comprises 15 residues. The CDR3 sequence is CASSYSGQGSQPQHF. The CDR3 DNA, read in part, is TGTGCCAGCAGTTACTCAGGACAGGGATCCCAGCCC.

This clone has a handful of counts. From the germline J gene comes the end of the CDR3, since the read stops 3 residues before it. This sequence joins TRBV19 and TRBJ1-4; 7 nucleotides line up with TRBD1. The V segment lost 8 bases and the J segment 4 bases; nucleotides outside the gene matches: 10. Per germline, CDR1 LNHDA and CDR2 SQIVND (reference sequence). The CDR3 covers 15 residues. This CDR3 reads CASSALQGFNEKLFF. The sequenced part of the CDR3 DNA is TGTGCCAGTTCGGCCTTACAGGGGTTTAATGAAAAA.

This clone has ten or more counts. The read halts 3 residues ahead of the CDR3 end, with the missing end drawn from the germline J gene. The rearrangement joins TRBV6-2 or TRBV6-3 to TRBJ2-2; D remains unclear. The germline V and J ends were trimmed by 6 bases and 7 bases, with 9 bases remaining between them. Germline CDR1 is MNHEY and CDR2 is SVGEGT. CDR3 length: 12 residues. CDR3 loop: CASSPQVGELFF. The CDR3 bases that were read are TGTGCCAGCAGCCCCCAGGTCGGGGAG.

Many counts were recorded for this clone. The sequenced fragment ends 3 residues before the CDR3 boundary, so the rest is inferred from the germline J gene. The rearrangement joins TRBV13 to TRBJ2-3; D may correspond to TRBD1 or TRBD2 (6 bases each). Germline V gene sequence: CDR1 PRHDT, CDR2 FYEKMQ (reference sequence). V lost 2 bases and J 5 bases, leaving 11 bases between the germline ends. The CDR3 extends over 14 amino acids. The CDR3 sequence: CASSLKGGGDTQYF. The DNA read from the CDR3 is TGTGCCAGCAGCTTAAAAGGGGGAGGAGATACG.

Ten or more counts support this clone. Read data end 3 residues before the CDR3 end; the end is taken from the germline J gene. V is TRBV19 and J is TRBJ2-1; tentatively, D is TRBD2 (6 bases). Trimming removed 1 base from V and 0 bases from J, with 10 bases in between. Germline CDR1 and CDR2: LNHDA and SQIVND (reference sequence). The CDR3 has 16 amino acids. The sequenced part of the CDR3 DNA is TGTGCCAGTAGTATAGTGGGCGGGGCCTCCTACAATGAG. Encoded protein: CASSIVGGASYNE. The CDR3 reads in full as CASSIVGGASYNEQFF.

At least ten counts were recorded for this clone. The read gets to within 3 residues of the CDR3 end, and the germline J gene fills in the rest. V and J are TRBV2 and TRBJ2-1; D possibly corresponds to TRBD2 (6 bases). Trimming shortened V by 4 bases and J by 7 bases, and 14 bases separated the two germline ends. The CDR3 extends over 14 amino acids. Per the germline V gene, CDR1 is SNHLY and CDR2 is FYNNEI. The covered CDR3 bases are TGTGCCAGCAGTGCCCGGGGAGGTTGGAATGAG. Translating it yields CASSARGGWNE. The entire CDR3 protein reads CASSARGGWNEQFF.

This clone was seen repeatedly, ten times or more. From the germline J gene comes the end of the CDR3, since the read stops 3 residues before it. The chain carries TRBV2 and TRBJ2-1, with 11 bases fitting TRBD2. Germline lookup yields CDR1 SNHLY and CDR2 FYNNEI. The V gene end was trimmed by 3 bases and the J gene end by 0 bases; junction bases not matched to a gene: 7. CDR3 size: 18 residues. Partial CDR3 DNA: TGTGCCAGCAGTGATTTTGGGACTAGCGGAAGCTCCTACAATGAG. Protein sequence: CASSDFGTSGSSYNE. The full CDR3 is CASSDFGTSGSSYNEQFF.

Notes on this clone: The observed sequence ends 3 residues before the CDR3 terminus, with the missing tail filled in from the germline J gene. The V and J genes are TRBV11-2 and TRBJ2-7; D is unresolved. Germline loops: CDR1 SGHAT, CDR2 FQNNGV. V lost 5 bases and J lost 4, with 6 bases in between. The CDR3 covers 11 residues. The CDR3 reads CASSPQYEQYF. The sequenced CDR3 bases are TGTGCCAGCAGCCCCCAATACGAG.

The table lists this clone with many counts. The DNA ends 3 residues before the CDR3 does, and the rest of the CDR3 is filled in from the germline J gene. The J gene is TRBJ2-3, the V gene TRBV6-2 or TRBV6-3; 7 nucleotides align to TRBD1. The ends lost 7 bases at V and 2 bases at J; junction bases unmatched: 9. Germline lookup yields CDR1 MNHEY and CDR2 SVGEGT. The CDR3 totals 15 residues. CDR3 amino acids: CASTTGVTHTDTQYF. The sequenced part of the CDR3 DNA is TGTGCCAGCACTACAGGGGTCACACACACAGATACG.

This clone was seen at least ten times. The DNA ends 3 residues before the CDR3 does, and the rest of the CDR3 is filled in from the germline J gene. The J gene is TRBJ1-2, the V gene TRBV12-3 or TRBV12-4, with 7 nucleotides matching TRBD1. This CDR3 is built from 16 residues. The trim removed 5 bases at V and 0 bases at J, leaving 9 bases unmatched. CDR3: CASSRGGQATNYGYTF. CDR3 DNA (partial): TGTGCCAGCAGTCGCGGAGGACAGGCTACTAACTATGGC.

This clone was recorded many times. The CDR3 end lies 3 residues beyond the end of the read and is filled in from the germline J gene. The chain carries TRBV5-6 and TRBJ1-5; 8 positions match TRBD1. The CDR3 runs to 15 residues. Per germline, CDR1 SGHDT and CDR2 YYEEEE. The ends lost 2 bases at V and 5 bases at J; junction bases unmatched: 6. The sequenced CDR3 bases are TGTGCCAGCAGCTTAGACAGGGGAAGGGATCAGCCC. Residues: CASSLDRGRDQP. The entire CDR3 is CASSLDRGRDQPQHF.

Many counts were recorded for this clone. With the read ending 3 residues before the CDR3 end, the germline J gene is used to fill in that end. The chain is built from TRBV3-1 (or the pseudogene TRBV3-2) and TRBJ2-7, with 12 bases fitting TRBD2. The CDR3 has 19 amino acids. Losses at the gene ends were 6 bases for V and 0 bases for J; bases not matched to a gene: 15. Germline V lookup: CDR1 LGHDT, CDR2 YNNKEL (reference sequence). CDR3 amino acids: CASRHTPGLAGPSSYEQYF. The DNA read from the CDR3 is TGTGCCAGCAGACACACTCCGGGACTAGCGGGCCCGAGCTCCTACGAG.

This clone was observed at least ten times. The missing CDR3 end, 3 residues past where the read stops, is filled in from the germline J gene. The chain joins TRBV20-1 to TRBJ2-7; D unresolved. The V gene lost 4 bases and the J gene lost 1 base, with 8 bases spanning the gap. CDR3 size: 12 residues. Germline CDR1 reads DFQATT; CDR2 reads SNEGSKA (reference sequence). CDR3 loop: CSAKSGSYEQYF. Incomplete CDR3 DNA: TGCAGTGCTAAGTCGGGTTCCTACGAG.

There are many counts of this clone. With the read ending 3 residues before the CDR3 end, the germline J gene is used to fill in that end. The chain recombines TRBV19 with TRBJ1-2, with 9 bases that match TRBD1. This CDR3 region has 15 residues. Looked up from germline, CDR1 is LNHDA and CDR2 is SQIVND (reference sequence). Here the CDR3 reads CASSISTGGWGGYTF. CDR3 DNA, as far as it was read: TGTGCCAGTAGTATATCGACAGGGGGATGGGGCGGC.

This clone occurred a few times. Coverage ceases 3 residues before the CDR3 finishes, and the germline J gene fills in the end. The V gene is TRBV20-1, the J gene TRBJ2-1, with D unclear. Trimming shortened V by 2 bases and J by 8 bases, and 10 bases separated the two germline ends. Germline V gives CDR1 DFQATT, CDR2 SNEGSKA (reference sequence). This CDR3 is 12 amino acids long. The CDR3 is CSARPLRDEQFF. Partial CDR3 DNA: TGCAGTGCTAGACCTCTCCGCGATGAG.

In its sample, this clone was seen many times. Coverage ceases 3 residues before the CDR3 finishes, and the germline J gene fills in the end. The V and J genes are TRBV7-2 and TRBJ2-3; possible D gene TRBD1, 6 bases. CDR3 length: 15 amino acids. V was cut by 5 bases and J by 0 bases, with 12 bases left in between. Looked up from germline, CDR1 is SGHTA and CDR2 is FQGNSA. The covered CDR3 bases are TGTGCCAGCAGCCTTGGACAGTCTAGCACAGATACG. Encoded protein: CASSLGQSSTDT. The CDR3 as a whole reads CASSLGQSSTDTQYF.

The sample holds a few counts of this clone. The sequenced fragment ends 3 residues before the CDR3 boundary, so the rest is inferred from the germline J gene. The chain joins TRBV6-2 or TRBV6-3 to TRBJ2-7; 7 nucleotides line up with TRBD2. Trimming removed 2 bases from V and 4 bases from J; junction bases left unmatched: 11. Germline V CDR1 and CDR2: MNHEY, SVGEGT. The CDR3 has 16 amino acids. The sequenced part of the CDR3 DNA is TGTGCCAGCAGTTACGGGGATAGCGCGGGAGTATACGAG. Its translation is CASSYGDSAGVYE. The CDR3 in full is CASSYGDSAGVYEQYF.

On this clone: The DNA ends 3 residues before the CDR3 does, and the rest of the CDR3 is filled in from the germline J gene. The rearrangement uses TRBV19 and TRBJ1-6; a weak D match, TRBD1 (5 bases). Germline CDR1 is LNHDA and CDR2 is SQIVND (reference sequence). V was cut by 5 bases and J by 8 bases, with 16 bases left in between. The length of the CDR3 is 15 residues. CDR3 sequence reads: CASSVSGTGDSPLHF. The covered CDR3 bases are TGTGCCAGTAGTGTCTCCGGGACGGGGGATTCACCC. Complete variable domain (other parts from reference TRBV19 and TRBJ1-6): DGGITQSPKYLFRKEGQNVTLSCEQNLNHDAMYWYRQDPGQGLRLIYYSQIVNDFQKGDIAEGYSVSREKKESFPLTVTSAQKNPTAFYLCASSVSGTGDSPLHFGNGTRLTVT.

This clone was found a few times. An end of the junction differs from the germline gene, which may be a read error. CDR3 DNA (partial): TGTGCCAGCAGTTACAGCAGGGCTCGCAAGCAGCCC. Its protein product is CASSYSRARKQP. The entire CDR3 reads CASSYSRARKQPQHF. This chain links TRBV6-2 or TRBV6-3 with TRBJ1-5; possible D gene TRBD1, 5 bases. The read ends 3 residues early relative to the CDR3; the germline J gene fills the gap. Germline V lookup: CDR1 MNHEY, CDR2 SVGEGT. This CDR3 comprises 15 residues.

This clone was recorded many times. The read halts 3 residues ahead of the CDR3 end, with the missing end drawn from the germline J gene. The rearrangement joins TRBV7-6 to TRBJ2-5; possibly TRBD2 for D (6 bases). Trimming took 3 bases from V and 4 from J, leaving 12 bases between them. In germline, CDR1 is SGHVS, CDR2 FNYEAQ. The CDR3 covers 14 residues. CDR3 bases read: TGTGCCAGCAGCTTGGAGGGTTTAGGAGAGACC. Translated, it gives CASSLEGLGET. The whole CDR3 sequence is CASSLEGLGETQYF.

This clone was counted many times. The sequence runs out 3 residues before the end of the CDR3; the remainder is reconstructed from the germline J gene. This rearrangement joins TRBV6-1 to TRBJ2-7; 7 positions match TRBD1. Germline V gene data show CDR1 as MNHNS and CDR2 as SASEGT. V lost 1 base and J lost 1; bases outside the gene matches: 7. The CDR3 has 16 amino acids. CDR3 bases read: TGTGCCAGCAGTGAAGAGATAGTACAGGGGTCCTACGAG. Encoded protein: CASSEEIVQGSYE. The whole CDR3 is CASSEEIVQGSYEQYF.

This clone has at least ten counts. The CDR3 end lies 3 residues beyond the end of the read and is filled in from the germline J gene. The rearrangement uses TRBV19 and TRBJ1-6; D gene uncertain. Germline CDR1 is LNHDA and CDR2 is SQIVND (reference sequence). The V gene lost 0 bases and the J gene lost 10 bases, with 4 bases spanning the gap. This CDR3 has 12 residues. CDR3 amino acids: CASSIDLSPLHF. The sequenced CDR3 bases are TGTGCCAGTAGTATAGATCTCTCACCC.

This clone showed up many times. The CDR3 sequence: CSARDRGANVLTF. The CDR3 bases that were read are TGCAGTGCTAGAGATCGTGGGGCCAACGTC. This rearrangement joins TRBV20-1 to TRBJ2-6; D is unresolved. The read halts 3 residues ahead of the CDR3 end, with the missing end drawn from the germline J gene. The V gene's germline CDR1 is DFQATT and CDR2 SNEGSKA (reference sequence). The CDR3 covers 13 residues. The V gene lost 0 bases and the J gene lost 3 bases, with 3 bases spanning the gap.